Each of the 28 T cell receptor beta chains below was sequenced from the same sample in a study of blood T cell repertoires in COVID-19. Data came from immunoSEQ multiplex PCR; TCRdb stores just in-frame clones and leaves some out. The repertoire holds about 210,000 clones, with 82% as singletons. The sample taken for sequencing was peripheral blood. The receptors were gathered from a woman aged 70-85 years with COVID-19, enrolled during active disease.

The V and J genes are TRBV29-1 and TRBJ1-2; D is undetermined. The CDR3 is 10 residues long. V lost 8 bases and J lost 2, with 6 bases in between. Germline V gene data show CDR1 as SQVTM and CDR2 as ANQGSEA. CDR3: CSTGNYGYTF. CDR3 in DNA: TGCAGCACCGGGAACTATGGCTACACCTTC.

Here the CDR3 reads CASSHGGVTYNEQFF. CDR3 in DNA: TGTGCCAGCAGCCACGGCGGGGTAACCTACAATGAGCAGTTCTTC. V and J are TRBV3-1 (or the pseudogene TRBV3-2) and TRBJ2-1, with a weak D call TRBD2 (6 bases). Germline V gene sequence: CDR1 LGHDT, CDR2 YNNKEL (reference sequence). The length of the CDR3 is 15 residues. The V and J ends lost 3 bases and 2 bases respectively, with 11 bases between them.

The chain is built from TRBV18 and TRBJ1-2; TRBD1 aligns across 11 bases. Germline values: CDR1 KGHSH, CDR2 LQKENI. The length of the CDR3 is 17 residues. Trimming cost V 3 bases and J 3 bases; bases outside gene matches: 9. The CDR3 here is CASSPLRGQGVHYGYTF. CDR3 coding DNA: TGTGCCAGCTCACCGCTCCGGGGACAGGGGGTTCACTATGGCTACACCTTC.

J is TRBJ2-1 and V is TRBV6-2 or TRBV6-3; possible D gene TRBD2, 5 bases. The CDR3 runs to 13 residues. In germline, CDR1 is MNHEY, CDR2 SVGEGT. V was pared by 2 bases and J by 10 bases, with 12 bases between. CDR3 DNA: TGTGCCAGCAGTTACCGCGGGTTTGGCGAGCAGTTCTTC. Translating it yields CASSYRGFGEQFF.

V gene TRBV28 combines with J gene TRBJ1-1; TRBD1 matches at 7 bases. J gave up 6 bases and V 4 bases, and 8 bases lay outside the gene matches. This CDR3 contains 14 residues. CDR1 and CDR2 from the germline V gene are MDHEN and SYDVKM. The CDR3 bases are TGTGCCAGCAGTTCCTCAACAGGGACAGCTGAAGCTTTCTTT. Translation: CASSSSTGTAEAFF.

This clone was picked up a small number of times. This chain connects TRBV21-1 to TRBJ1-2; TRBD1, the table's D call, lacks a check against the DNA. TRBV21-1 is a known pseudogene. CDR3 length: 16 amino acids. The CDR3 reads CASRTDWDRRNYGYTF. The CDR3, as DNA: TGTGCCAGCCGCACTGATTGGGACAGGCGGAACTATGGCTACACCTTC.

The V call is TRBV18, the J call TRBJ2-2; D is ambiguous. The CDR3 is made up of 15 amino acids. Germline lookup yields CDR1 KGHSH and CDR2 LQKENI. Trimming stripped 0 bases from V and 1 base from J, with 6 bases between. The DNA of the CDR3 is TGTGCCAGCTCACCACCGAGAGGGAACACCGGGGAGCTGTTTTTT. It codes for CASSPPRGNTGELFF.

The chain carries TRBV2 and TRBJ1-2, with D tentatively TRBD1 (5 bases). The CDR3 has 14 amino acids. Germline loops: CDR1 SNHLY, CDR2 FYNNEI. V lost 5 bases and J 8 bases, leaving 18 bases between the germline ends. CDR3 nucleotides: TGTGCCAGCAGTCTCCTGCAGGGAGGTCAGGGCTACACCTTC. Translated: CASSLLQGGQGYTF.

The J gene is TRBJ1-1, the V gene TRBV30; D not certain. Germline CDR1 is GTSNPN and CDR2 is SVGIG (reference sequence). V lost 0 bases to trimming and J lost 5 bases, with 7 bases between them. This CDR3 spans 12 amino acids. DNA of the CDR3: TGTGCCTGGAGTGTACTAAAGACTGAAGCTTTCTTT. This translates into CAWSVLKTEAFF.

This chain connects TRBV9 to TRBJ2-5, with 7 bases aligning to TRBD1. Germline values: CDR1 SGDLS, CDR2 YYNGEE. This CDR3 contains 15 residues. Trimming removed 0 bases from V and 1 base from J; junction bases left unmatched: 3. This CDR3 is CASSVAAGGQETQYF. CDR3 DNA sequence: TGTGCCAGCAGCGTAGCGGCAGGGGGCCAAGAGACCCAGTACTTC.

The chain recombines TRBV7-9 with TRBJ1-5; the D is unclear. The germline V gene encodes CDR1 SEHNR and CDR2 FQNEAQ (reference sequence). This CDR3 has 12 amino acids. The V end lost 8 bases, the J end lost 3 bases, and 8 bases lay between the germline ends. The CDR3: CASGSLNQPQHF. The CDR3 region has the DNA TGTGCCAGCGGGAGCCTCAATCAGCCCCAGCATTTT.

The gene calls are TRBV5-1 and TRBJ1-4; D perhaps matches TRBD1 (6 bases). V lost 5 bases to trimming and J lost 7 bases, with 15 bases between them. This CDR3 has 14 amino acids. CDR1 is SGHRS, CDR2 YFSETQ, per germline. The CDR3, as DNA: TGCGCCAGCAGTTCAACAGGGTTAGGTGAAAAACTGTTTTTT. Translation: CASSSTGLGEKLFF.

V gene TRBV18 combines with J gene TRBJ2-6; 9 nucleotides agree with TRBD1. The V and J ends lost 2 bases and 0 bases, in that order; junction bases with no gene match: 2. This CDR3 is 17 amino acids long. CDR1 and CDR2 (germline): KGHSH, LQKENI. Written as DNA, the CDR3 is TGTGCCAGCTCACCAGGACAGGGGAGCTCTGGGGCCAACGTCCTGACTTTC. Translated, it gives CASSPGQGSSGANVLTF.

Only a few counts were recorded for this clone. The rearrangement uses TRBV18 and TRBJ1-5, with TRBD1 matching 8 bases. Germline values: CDR1 KGHSH, CDR2 LQKENI. The junction had 8 bases not matched to a gene; V was cut back by 4 bases and J by 6 bases. This CDR3 has 15 amino acids. The CDR3 sequence: CASSRDTGGGQPQHF. In nucleotides, the CDR3 is TGTGCCAGCTCACGGGATACAGGGGGTGGTCAGCCCCAGCATTTT.

This chain links TRBV19 with TRBJ1-1; 7 nucleotides agree with TRBD1. Losses at the gene ends were 4 bases for V and 1 base for J; bases not matched to a gene: 6. CDR1 is LNHDA, CDR2 SQIVND, per germline (reference sequence). This CDR3 comprises 15 residues. The CDR3 reads CASSNRGSENTEAFF. As DNA, the CDR3 is TGTGCCAGTAGTAACAGGGGATCTGAGAACACTGAAGCTTTCTTT. Using reference TRBV19 and TRBJ1-1 for the parts outside the CDR3, the full variable domain is DGGITQSPKYLFRKEGQNVTLSCEQNLNHDAMYWYRQDPGQGLRLIYYSQIVNDFQKGDIAEGYSVSREKKESFPLTVTSAQKNPTAFYLCASSNRGSENTEAFFGQGTRLTVV.

The V gene is TRBV29-1, the J gene TRBJ2-2; D is possibly TRBD2 (5 bases). V was shortened by 7 bases and J by 1 base, with 13 bases between the two germline ends. The CDR3 runs 14 residues. Germline CDR1 reads SQVTM; CDR2 reads ANQGSEA. The CDR3 protein is CSGGEGMNTGELFF. The CDR3 DNA is TGCAGCGGAGGAGAGGGAATGAACACCGGGGAGCTGTTTTTT.

The genes are TRBV3-1 (or the pseudogene TRBV3-2) and TRBJ1-3, with TRBD1 matching 8 bases. Germline loops: CDR1 LGHDT, CDR2 YNNKEL (reference sequence). The J segment lost 7 bases and the V segment lost 4 bases, leaving 6 bases of the junction unmatched. The CDR3 is made up of 14 amino acids. For the CDR3, the DNA is TGTGCCAGCAGCCTCGGACAGGGCGCGAACACCATATATTTT. Amino acids: CASSLGQGANTIYF.

The chain carries TRBV28 and TRBJ2-2, with a tentative D call TRBD1 (6 bases). This CDR3 spans 17 amino acids. The V end was cut by 2 bases, the J end by 5 bases, with 18 bases between. In germline, CDR1 is MDHEN, CDR2 SYDVKM. The CDR3 nucleotides are TGTGCCAGCAGTTTAGGCGCGAGGGGGTTCGGTACCGGGGAGCTGTTTTTT. Translating gives CASSLGARGFGTGELFF.

The chain couples TRBV6-2 or TRBV6-3 to TRBJ2-7; tentatively, D is TRBD1 (6 bases). CDR1 and CDR2 (germline): MNHEY, SVGEGT. V was clipped by 2 bases and J by 0 bases, with 11 bases between them. The CDR3 spans 15 residues. CDR3 sequence (DNA): TGTGCCAGCAGTTACCCGCAGGGGAGCTCCTACGAGCAGTACTTC. It is translated as CASSYPQGSSYEQYF.

This clone was counted between two and nine times. This chain connects TRBV27 to TRBJ2-1; TRBD1 agrees at 11 bases. Germline loops: CDR1 MNHEY, CDR2 SMNVEV (reference sequence). The CDR3 runs to 17 residues. V shed 6 bases, J shed 4 bases, and the junction held 11 bases outside the gene matches. The CDR3 DNA reads as TGTGCCAGCAGACCGGACAGGGGGCAGGCGCGTTACAATGAGCAGTTCTTC. It codes for CASRPDRGQARYNEQFF.

This clone is a singleton in its sample. The chain joins TRBV14 to TRBJ2-7, with 10 positions matching TRBD2. Trimming took 2 bases from V and 4 from J; bases not matched to a gene: 2. This CDR3 is 14 amino acids long. The germline CDR1 and CDR2 sequences are SGHDN and FVKESK. CDR3 nucleotides: TGTGCCAGCAGCCAACTAGCGGGAGCTTACGAGCAGTACTTC. Protein: CASSQLAGAYEQYF. Filled out from reference TRBV14 and TRBJ2-7, the complete variable domain reads EAGVTQFPSHSVIEKGQTVTLRCDPISGHDNLYWYRRVMGKEIKFLLHFVKESKQDESGMPNNRFLAERTGGTYSTLKVQPAELEDSGVYFCASSQLAGAYEQYFGPGTRLTVT.

Turning to this clone: Other DNA sequences in this sample translate to the same CDR3. The J gene is TRBJ1-2, the V gene TRBV12-3 or TRBV12-4; D uncertain. Trimming left V 8 bases short and J 4 bases short, with 11 bases between. The CDR3 sequence is 12 residues long. The CDR3 here is CASENYGYGYTF. The CDR3 coding sequence is TGTGCCAGCGAGAACTATGGCTATGGCTACACCTTC.

This chain joins TRBV7-2 and TRBJ1-2; D is perhaps TRBD1 (6 bases). CDR1 and CDR2 (germline): SGHTA, FQGNSA. The CDR3 has 14 residues. Trimming removed 1 base from V and 6 bases from J, with 12 bases in between. CDR3 nucleotides: TGTGCCAGCAGCTTAGATTCAGGGGATGATGGCTACACCTTC. Translating gives CASSLDSGDDGYTF.

The J gene is TRBJ2-5, the V gene TRBV10-3, with 8 nucleotides matching TRBD1. Germline V gene sequence: CDR1 ENHRY, CDR2 SYGVKD. The CDR3 runs to 16 residues. After removal of 2 bases from V and 5 bases from J, the junction contained 10 bases not matched to a gene. In DNA form, the CDR3 reads TGTGCCATCAGTGAGGGGGGGACAGGTACGGTCGAGACCCAGTACTTC. It is translated as CAISEGGTGTVETQYF.

This clone was counted many times. The chain employs TRBV6-6 and TRBJ1-3; 10 bases agree with TRBD1. CDR3 length equals 15 residues. V was clipped by 5 bases and J by 3 bases; unmatched bases: 4. The germline V gene has CDR1 MNHNY and CDR2 SVGAGI (reference sequence). CDR3 sequence reads: CASSDRGPGGNTIYF. For the CDR3, the DNA is TGTGCCAGCAGTGACAGGGGGCCGGGTGGAAACACCATATATTTT.

The chain combines TRBV5-5 with TRBJ1-2; 9 bases match TRBD1. This CDR3 is 14 amino acids long. The trim removed 8 bases at V and 5 bases at J, leaving 10 bases unmatched. The germline gives CDR1 SGHKS, CDR2 YYEKEE (reference sequence). The CDR3 region has the DNA TGTGCCAGTCACCGGGACAGGGAACCGTATGGCTACACCTTC. Protein sequence: CASHRDREPYGYTF. Full variable domain (rest looked up from reference TRBV5-5 and TRBJ1-2): DAGVTQSPTHLIKTRGQQVTLRCSPISGHKSVSWYQQVLGQGPQFIFQYYEKEERGRGNFPDRFSARQFPNYSSELNVNALLLGDSALYLCASHRDREPYGYTFGSGTRLTVV.

The J gene is TRBJ2-7, the V gene TRBV7-3; 13 bases align to TRBD2. The CDR3 has 20 residues. J was trimmed by 3 bases and V by 2 bases; bases with no gene match: 16. CDR1 is SGHTA, CDR2 FQGTGA, per germline. CDR3 sequence: CASSLDSLAPGTSGNYEQYF. CDR3 bases: TGTGCCAGCAGCTTAGATTCTCTTGCCCCCGGGACTAGCGGGAACTACGAGCAGTACTTC.

The chain employs TRBV3-1 (or the pseudogene TRBV3-2) and TRBJ2-2; TRBD2 might be the D (6 bases). With 1 base removed from V and 0 bases from J, the gap between germline ends came to 12 bases. This CDR3 is 17 amino acids long. Germline assignment: CDR1 LGHDT and CDR2 YNNKEL (reference sequence). The CDR3 DNA reads TGTGCCAGCAGCCAAGCCGCCGGGACTCCGAACACCGGGGAGCTGTTTTTT. As protein: CASSQAAGTPNTGELFF.